This TCR beta chain was recorded in a study of CD8 T cells in ankylosing spondylitis. Ten or more counts support this clonotype. Its antigen is unidentified. Looked up from germline, CDR1 is MNHNS and CDR2 is SASEGT. CDR3 size: 15 residues. The V segment lost 6 bases and the J segment 4 bases; nucleotides outside the gene matches: 5. Study findings and constraints: CD8+ cells made up the disease-linked clones, which were relatively rare in peripheral blood. Reports say disease-linked clones showed up significantly more in matched ankylosing spondylitis synovial fluid. Apparently characteristic of ankylosing spondylitis blood was a TCR beta motif (about eight highly homologous variants).

The TCR beta libraries were generated through quantitative 5'-RACE incorporating molecular barcodes. One entry per CDR3 protein, called by TCRdb with MiXCR from the 5' RACE reads. The profile shows under 250,000 distinct CDR3 sequences, around 11% of them singletons. Sequenced material: blood, either unsorted or a sorted T cell fraction (not recorded which). The V and J genes are TRBV6-1 and TRBJ1-5; 11 nucleotides align to TRBD1. The receptor comes from a male donor with ankylosing spondylitis or in good health (not recorded which). The CDR3 protein is CASSWGTGGNQPQHF. CDR3 sequence (DNA): TGTGCCAGCAGCTGGGGGACAGGGGGTAATCAGCCCCAGCATTTT.